This is a list of T cell receptor beta chains from one sample in a study of cytotoxic CD8 clonotypes in ibrutinib-treated CLL. Measured with immunoSEQ multiplex PCR; TCRdb has only the in-frame clones, and not every one. The sample consists of around 25,000 clones, nearly 70% of them appearing once. The sample consisted of PBMCs, taken at disease progression, from a patient treated with ibrutinib. These TCRs come from a human donor with chronic lymphocytic leukemia. Each CDR3 is given with its conserved first and last residue. The D gene is left open where the match is weak. Clone size, where shown, is once, few, many, or a class for clones that have expanded.

clone_size	v_call	j_call	d_call	cdr3_length	cdr3_aa	cdr3_nt
once	TRBV5-1	TRBJ1-4	.	15	CASRYAGADGEKLFF	TGCGCCAGCAGATACGCGGGGGCAGATGGGGAAAAACTGTTTTTT
.	TRBV5-1	TRBJ2-3	TRBD2	14	CASSPPGGTDTQYF	TGCGCCAGCAGCCCCCCGGGGGGAACGGATACGCAGTATTTT
few	TRBV19	TRBJ1-1	.	14	CASSILGGDTEAFF	TGTGCCAGTAGTATATTGGGGGGAGACACTGAAGCTTTCTTT
.	TRBV10-3	TRBJ2-2	.	16	CAISEPQPSPIQGLFF	TGTGCCATCAGTGAACCTCAACCCAGTCCTATTCAAGGGCTGTTTTTT
once	TRBV4-2	TRBJ2-7	TRBD1	16	CASSQGSGTGFYEQYF	TGTGCCAGCAGCCAAGGTTCCGGGACAGGGTTCTACGAGCAGTACTTC
few	TRBV5-4	TRBJ1-2	.	14	CASQPGVINYGYTF	TGTGCCAGCCAGCCAGGGGTTATAAACTATGGCTACACCTTC
.	TRBV5-1	TRBJ2-3	.	14	CASSVAQSTDTQYF	TGCGCCAGCAGCGTCGCCCAGAGCACAGATACGCAGTATTTT
few	TRBV6-6	TRBJ2-3	.	10	CATRTDTQYF	TGTGCCACCCGAACAGATACGCAGTATTTT
many	TRBV7-6	TRBJ1-6	.	14	CASSLQYSNSPLHF	TGTGCCAGCAGCTTACAGTACAGTAATTCACCCCTCCACTTT
few	TRBV27	TRBJ1-2	TRBD1	15	CASSPRPGQGLGYTF	TGTGCCAGCAGTCCTAGGCCGGGACAGGGATTAGGCTACACCTTC
.	TRBV27	TRBJ2-7	TRBD2	16	CASSFLAGGSSYEQYF	TGTGCCAGCAGTTTCCTAGCGGGGGGGAGCTCCTACGAGCAGTACTTC
.	TRBV4-1	TRBJ1-2	.	18	CASSQDPTLDKGIYGYTF	TGCGCCAGCAGCCAAGATCCGACCCTAGACAAGGGGATCTATGGCTACACCTTC
few	TRBV7-2	TRBJ1-2	TRBD1	15	CASTRQGGGYYGYTF	TGTGCCAGCACCCGACAGGGAGGGGGCTACTATGGCTACACCTTC
.	TRBV5-6	TRBJ2-2	.	14	CASSFVGRTGELFF	TGTGCCAGCAGCTTCGTGGGGCGGACCGGGGAGCTGTTTTTT
.	TRBV27	TRBJ1-4	.	14	CASSFGQANEKLFF	TGTGCCAGCAGTTTTGGGCAGGCAAATGAAAAACTGTTTTTT
.	TRBV4-3	TRBJ2-7	.	15	CASSQDTGSSSEQYF	TGCGCCAGCAGCCAAGATACCGGATCCTCGTCCGAGCAGTACTTC
.	TRBV7-8	TRBJ1-4	TRBD1	14	CASSWTGRSEKLFF	TGTGCCAGCAGCTGGACAGGGCGCAGTGAAAAACTGTTTTTT
.	TRBV9	TRBJ1-2	.	14	CASSVEGGSYGYTF	TGTGCCAGCAGCGTAGAGGGGGGTTCCTATGGCTACACCTTC
.	TRBV10-3	TRBJ1-2	.	11	CAISEALGYTF	TGTGCCATCAGTGAGGCCCTTGGCTACACCTTC
.	TRBV7-2	TRBJ1-2	TRBD1	14	CASSFRDRGYGYTF	TGTGCCAGCAGCTTCCGGGACAGGGGCTATGGCTACACCTTC
once	TRBV11-2	TRBJ2-7	TRBD1	18	CASSLAGQGTIFTYEQYF	TGTGCCAGCAGCTTAGCAGGACAGGGCACTATCTTCACCTACGAGCAGTACTTC
.	TRBV19	TRBJ2-7	.	13	CASSTDGTYEQYF	TGTGCCAGTAGTACTGACGGAACCTACGAGCAGTACTTC
.	TRBV2	TRBJ1-6	.	15	CASRPTGAGESPLHF	TGTGCCAGCAGGCCCACCGGGGCAGGGGAGTCACCCCTCCACTTT
.	TRBV5-1	TRBJ1-1	.	13	CASSSPGGTEAFF	TGCGCCAGCAGCTCCCCGGGGGGCACTGAAGCTTTCTTT
few	TRBV10-3	TRBJ1-5	.	15	CAISAGPDSNQPQHF	TGTGCCATCAGTGCGGGGCCTGATAGCAATCAGCCCCAGCATTTT
.	TRBV9	TRBJ2-2	.	16	CASSPWASDRTGELFF	TGTGCCAGCAGCCCTTGGGCTAGCGATAGGACCGGGGAGCTGTTTTTT
few	TRBV2	TRBJ1-4	.	15	CASNWVGSTNEKLFF	TGTGCCAGCAATTGGGTCGGGTCAACTAATGAAAAACTGTTTTTT
few	TRBV7-9	TRBJ1-1	.	15	CASSLALALNTEAFF	TGTGCCAGCAGCTTAGCGCTGGCCTTGAACACTGAAGCTTTCTTT
few	TRBV11-2	TRBJ1-6	.	15	CASSSDGGDNSPLHF	TGTGCCAGCAGCTCCGACGGGGGCGATAATTCACCCCTCCACTTT
.	TRBV6-5	TRBJ2-7	TRBD2	14	CASSRRGVSYEQYF	TGTGCCAGCAGTCGGCGGGGGGTTTCCTACGAGCAGTACTTC
.	TRBV5-1	TRBJ2-6	.	16	CASSEDVGMGANVLTF	TGCGCCAGCAGCGAGGACGTGGGGATGGGGGCCAACGTCCTGACTTTC
.	TRBV7-9	TRBJ2-5	.	15	CASSLVQAGQETQYF	TGTGCCAGCAGCTTAGTCCAGGCCGGGCAAGAGACCCAGTACTTC
.	TRBV6-5	TRBJ1-5	.	13	CASSYSQVQPQHF	TGTGCCAGCAGTTACTCACAGGTTCAGCCCCAGCATTTT
few	TRBV7-8	TRBJ2-3	.	15	CASSLAEVFTDTQYF	TGTGCCAGCAGCTTAGCTGAGGTTTTCACAGATACGCAGTATTTT
.	TRBV4-1	TRBJ1-5	.	16	CASSQAPRREDQPQHF	TGCGCCAGCAGCCAAGCGCCGCGCAGGGAGGATCAGCCCCAGCATTTT
.	TRBV4-1	TRBJ1-4	.	13	CASRPPSVQKLFF	TGCGCCAGCAGACCTCCGTCGGTACAAAAACTGTTTTTT
few	TRBV19	TRBJ2-2	.	14	CATAEGSNTGELFF	TGTGCGACGGCCGAGGGGTCAAACACCGGGGAGCTGTTTTTT
.	TRBV18	TRBJ2-3	TRBD2	15	CASSPLAGGTDTQYF	TGTGCCAGCTCACCCCTAGCGGGGGGCACAGATACGCAGTATTTT
.	TRBV10-2	TRBJ2-6	.	13	CASAGSGANVLTF	TGCGCCAGCGCGGGGTCTGGGGCCAACGTCCTGACTTTC
.	TRBV29-1	TRBJ1-1	.	14	CSVEGGGQGTEAFF	TGCAGCGTTGAAGGCGGGGGGCAAGGAACTGAAGCTTTCTTT
.	TRBV7-9	TRBJ1-1	TRBD1	14	CASSFSRGGTEAFF	TGTGCCAGCAGCTTCTCCAGGGGGGGAACTGAAGCTTTCTTT
.	TRBV7-9	TRBJ2-7	TRBD1	16	CASSLDAGQGSYEQYF	TGTGCCAGCAGCTTAGATGCCGGACAGGGTTCCTACGAGCAGTACTTC
few	TRBV7-9	TRBJ1-6	TRBD1	15	CASSLADRGSSPLHF	TGTGCCAGCAGCTTAGCCGACAGGGGGAGTTCACCCCTCCACTTT
.	TRBV19	TRBJ2-1	TRBD2	15	CASRTSGGIYNEQFF	TGTGCCAGTAGAACTAGCGGGGGGATATACAATGAGCAGTTCTTC
.	TRBV10-3	TRBJ1-2	TRBD1	14	CAISDEGANYGYTF	TGTGCCATCAGTGACGAGGGGGCGAACTATGGCTACACCTTC
.	TRBV18	TRBJ1-1	TRBD1	15	CASSQSTGMNTEAFF	TGTGCCAGCTCACAATCGACAGGGATGAACACTGAAGCTTTCTTT
.	TRBV6-6	TRBJ1-6	TRBD1	15	CASSPTGGGNSPLHF	TGTGCCAGCAGTCCTACAGGGGGAGGGAATTCACCCCTCCACTTT
.	TRBV19	TRBJ1-2	.	14	CASSRAATNYGYTF	TGTGCCAGTAGTAGGGCAGCGACTAACTATGGCTACACCTTC
.	TRBV27	TRBJ2-1	.	17	CASSLLNPTGFGNEQFF	TGTGCCAGCAGTTTACTCAACCCTACAGGGTTTGGCAATGAGCAGTTCTTC